The source of this T cell receptor beta chain is a study of response to subunit inactivated influenza vaccine. Study observations and caveats: A suggestion made by the authors is that each seasonal influenza vaccination recruits few new T cells.

Germline assignment: CDR1 SGHRS and CDR2 YFSETQ. V dropped 5 bases and J dropped 4 bases, with 4 bases sitting between them. This CDR3 is 11 amino acids long. This clonotype showed up just a few times. The target antigen is unknown. TCRdb itself ran the RT-PCR reads through MiXCR, one entry per CDR3 protein. This sample has about 540,000 distinct CDR3 sequences, with roughly a quarter found just once. A further study also used this sample, focusing on T cells expressing NK-cell markers. As reported in that work: Generation of TCR beta cDNA was performed by 5'RACE template switching incorporating UMIs. Restriction of sorting to alpha-beta TCR T cells was accomplished in several experiments using an anti-gamma-delta TCR antibody.

The clonotype originates from a man aged 50 to 60 who received an inactivated influenza vaccine. Sequenced here: CD4+ T cells sorted from PBMCs, sampled 11 to 12 days after vaccination. The chain joins TRBV5-1 to TRBJ1-3, with D unresolved. DNA of the CDR3: TGCGCCAGCAGGGGGGGAAACACCATATATTTT. Residues: CASRGGNTIYF.